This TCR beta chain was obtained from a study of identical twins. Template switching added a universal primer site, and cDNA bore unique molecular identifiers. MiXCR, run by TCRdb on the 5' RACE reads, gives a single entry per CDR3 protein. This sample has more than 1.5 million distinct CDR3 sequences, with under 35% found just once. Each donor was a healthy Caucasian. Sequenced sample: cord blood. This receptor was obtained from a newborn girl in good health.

CDR3 coding DNA: TGTGCCTGGAGTTCCAGCCCCACAGATACGCAGTATTTT. Its protein product is CAWSSSPTDTQYF. The J gene is TRBJ2-3, the V gene TRBV30; D unclear. The CDR3 extends over 13 amino acids. V gave up 2 bases and J gave up 2 bases, with 8 bases separating them. CDR1 and CDR2 from the germline V gene are GTSNPN and SVGIG (reference sequence).